These T cell receptor beta chains were read from a single sample in a study of glioma-infiltrating T cells. TCRdb passed the multiplex PCR reads through MiXCR, listing each CDR3 protein once. The sample has about 93,000 distinct CDR3 sequences; 35% to 50% are singletons. The material sequenced was glioma tissue, nonneoplastic brain tissue, or PBMCs (not recorded which). The receptors originated from a human donor with low-grade glioma or glioblastoma, undergoing nonglioma brain surgery, or in good health (not recorded which). Each CDR3 is given with its conserved first and last residue. The D gene is left open where the match is weak. The size field is filled for only some rows; it gives once, few, many or a size class.

CDR3	DNA	D	V	J	size
CSVLQGFRGGTDTQYF	TGCAGCGTTTTACAGGGTTTTCGAGGGGGCACAGATACGCAGTATTTT	.	TRBV29-1	TRBJ2-3	many
CVSSRDVTDTQYF	TGTGTTAGCAGTAGGGACGTCACAGATACGCAGTATTTT	.	TRBV6-4	TRBJ2-3	.
CASSLRTGFGTEAFF	TGTGCCAGCAGCCTTCGGACAGGGTTTGGCACTGAAGCTTTCTTT	TRBD1	TRBV14	TRBJ1-1	many
CASSESRIETQFF	TGTGCCAGCAGTGAATCACGGATTGAGACCCAGTTCTTC	.	TRBV6-1	TRBJ2-1	.
CATHPGTGDYEQYF	TGTGCCACCCACCCCGGGACAGGGGACTACGAGCAGTACTTC	TRBD1	TRBV2	TRBJ2-7	few
CATLQGAGTEAFF	TGTGCCACTCTTCAGGGGGCAGGCACTGAAGCTTTCTTT	TRBD1	TRBV10-3	TRBJ1-1	many
CASRGDNSYEQYF	TGTGCCAGTAGGGGGGACAACTCCTACGAGCAGTACTTC	.	TRBV19	TRBJ2-7	.
CSVEDLTRWGETQYF	TGCAGCGTTGAAGATCTGACTAGGTGGGGCGAGACCCAGTACTTC	.	TRBV29-1	TRBJ2-5	few
CASSFGEVRGNTEAFF	TGTGCCAGCAGTTTTGGGGAGGTTCGGGGGAACACTGAAGCTTTCTTT	.	TRBV6-2/TRBV6-3	TRBJ1-1	.
CASSLVSGSSYEQYF	TGCGCCAGCAGCTTGGTTAGCGGGAGCTCCTACGAGCAGTACTTC	TRBD2	TRBV5-1	TRBJ2-7	many
CASSVGSHVGNEQFF	TGTGCCAGCAGCGTCGGGTCCCATGTCGGGAATGAGCAGTTCTTC	.	TRBV7-2	TRBJ2-1	many
CSARDTGNIQYF	TGCAGTGCTAGAGACACGGGAAACATTCAGTACTTC	.	TRBV20-1	TRBJ2-4	many
CASSRRTGLNEKLFF	TGTGCCAGCAGCCGACGGACAGGCCTAAATGAAAAACTGTTTTTT	TRBD1	TRBV3-1	TRBJ1-4	many
CATSRDNSGASADTQYF	TGTGCCACCAGCAGGGACAATAGCGGGGCCAGCGCAGATACGCAGTATTTT	TRBD2	TRBV15	TRBJ2-3	many
CASSQEGSVSYNEQFF	TGCGCCAGCAGCCAAGAGGGGTCGGTATCCTACAATGAGCAGTTCTTC	.	TRBV4-1	TRBJ2-1	.
CASSFRGRNFDEQFF	TGTGCCAGCAGCTTCAGAGGGCGGAATTTCGATGAGCAGTTCTTC	.	TRBV5-4	TRBJ2-1	many
CATSSQEAEFEAFF	TGTGCCACCAGCAGCCAAGAAGCGGAGTTTGAAGCTTTCTTT	.	TRBV15	TRBJ1-1	few
CASSLTEANYGYTF	TGTGCCAGCAGCTTGACAGAAGCTAACTATGGCTACACCTTC	.	TRBV5-5	TRBJ1-2	many
CASTIRDRVGNEQFF	TGTGCCAGCACTATCCGGGATAGGGTCGGCAATGAGCAGTTCTTC	.	TRBV6-5	TRBJ2-1	.
CASSPDSQKKNIQYF	TGTGCCAGCAGTCCCGACAGCCAGAAGAAAAACATTCAGTACTTC	.	TRBV12-3/TRBV12-4	TRBJ2-4	.
CASSERRVPYEQYF	TGTGCCAGCAGTGAAAGACGGGTACCCTACGAGCAGTACTTC	.	TRBV6-5	TRBJ2-7	.
CASSGGHSSGELFF	TGTGCCAGCAGCGGGGGTCATAGTTCCGGGGAGCTGTTTTTT	.	TRBV11-2	TRBJ2-2	many
CASRRTGGITDTQYF	TGTGCCAGCAGACGGACAGGGGGCATCACAGATACGCAGTATTTT	TRBD1	TRBV12-3/TRBV12-4	TRBJ2-3	many
CASSLSLDNSPHHF	TGTGCCAGCAGCTTGAGTCTCGATAATTCACCCCACCACTTT	.	TRBV7-9	TRBJ1-6	.
CASSIAGLNTEAFF	TGTGCCAGTAGTATAGCGGGGCTTAACACTGAAGCTTTCTTT	.	TRBV19	TRBJ1-1	many
CASSMLAGAQETQYF	TGTGCCAGCAGCATGCTAGCGGGAGCCCAAGAGACCCAGTACTTC	TRBD2	TRBV7-3	TRBJ2-5	many
CASSLLFRGDYSNQPQHF	TGTGCCAGCAGTTTATTGTTCCGCGGAGACTATAGCAATCAGCCCCAGCATTTT	.	TRBV28	TRBJ1-5	.
CASSPGHGLHTEAFF	TGTGCCAGCTCACCTGGACACGGTCTGCACACTGAAGCTTTCTTT	.	TRBV18	TRBJ1-1	.
CATSAHSSPDEQCF	TGTGCCACCAGTGCCCATTCTAGCCCCGACGAGCAGTGCTTC	.	TRBV24-1	TRBJ2-7	few
CASSLGTSGARSTDTQYF	TGTGCCAGCAGCTTAGGGACTAGCGGAGCCCGTAGCACAGATACGCAGTATTTT	TRBD2	TRBV7-2	TRBJ2-3	many
CASSDVQTSTDTQYF	TGTGCCAGCAGTGACGTCCAGACTAGCACAGATACGCAGTATTTT	.	TRBV6-1	TRBJ2-3	many
CASSQRVAGTYEQYF	TGTGCCAGCAGTCAGCGAGTAGCGGGGACCTACGAGCAGTACTTC	TRBD2	TRBV6-1	TRBJ2-7	many
CASRRGSSEKLFF	TGTGCCAGCAGGAGGGGATCATCTGAAAAACTGTTTTTT	.	TRBV12-3/TRBV12-4	TRBJ1-4	many
CASSSTGHQSYTF	TGTGCCAGCAGTTCGACAGGGCATCAGAGCTACACCTTC	TRBD1	TRBV6-6	TRBJ1-2	.
CASSLEEPQYF	TGCGCCAGCAGCTTGGAGGAGCCCCAGTACTTC	.	TRBV5-1	TRBJ2-5	.
CSASIGAYNPPLRF	TGCAGTGCTAGTATCGGGGCCTATAATCCACCCCTCCGCTTT	.	TRBV20-1	TRBJ1-6	.
CASSMDESGAFF	TGTGCCAGTAGTATGGATGAGAGCGGAGCTTTCTTT	.	TRBV19	TRBJ1-1	.
CASSPSRVHYNEQFF	TGTGCCAGCAGTCCATCCCGGGTACATTACAATGAGCAGTTCTTC	.	TRBV6-2/TRBV6-3	TRBJ2-1	.
CASSLGLAGREETQYF	TGTGCCAGCAGCTTGGGCCTGGCAGGGAGGGAAGAGACCCAGTACTTC	TRBD2	TRBV5-4	TRBJ2-5	many
CASSQVTGGNEQFF	TGTGCCAGCAGCCAAGTCACAGGGGGCAATGAGCAGTTCTTC	TRBD1	TRBV14	TRBJ2-1	many
CASSLDLGLAGYNEQFF	TGTGCCAGCAGCTTAGACCTAGGACTAGCGGGATACAATGAGCAGTTCTTC	TRBD2	TRBV7-6	TRBJ2-1	many
CASSPLDNAYEQYF	TGTGCCAGCAGCCCCTTGGACAATGCCTACGAGCAGTACTTC	.	TRBV28	TRBJ2-7	many